Described below is a single T cell receptor beta chain sequence and its context. These data are taken from a study of cytomegalovirus exposure and HLA in healthy donors. The ends were cut back, 4 bases at V and 0 bases at J, with 13 bases in the middle. CDR1 and CDR2 from the germline V gene are LNHDA and SQIVND (reference sequence). CDR3 size: 17 residues. 13 Jbeta primers and 60 Vbeta primers were used for the PCR. TCRdb's copy holds only in-frame clones and misses some; the assay was immunoSEQ multiplex PCR. Among some 160,000 clones listed, approximately 88% were seen once. The sample was PBMCs. The chain uses TRBV19 and TRBJ2-6, with D possibly TRBD2 on 5 matching bases. This receptor was obtained from a woman younger than 35 in good health and CMV-seronegative. DNA for the CDR3: TGTGCCAGTAGTAAGGTCTCGGACTTCTCTGGGGCCAACGTCCTGACTTTC. Translating it yields CASSKVSDFSGANVLTF.